These 14 T cell receptor beta chains were sequenced from one sample in a study of shared clonotypes between healthy human individuals. The repertoire was sequenced with immunoSEQ multiplex PCR; TCRdb's copy has only in-frame clones and lacks some. The sample yields 170,000 or so clones, 65% to 80% seen once. Sequenced: memory CD4+ T cells sorted from blood. Subset of the sample: CD45RA-negative fraction. These receptors were collected from a young man in good health.

The rearrangement uses TRBV5-6 and TRBJ1-5; D remains ambiguous. CDR3 length: 15 amino acids. Trimming removed 2 bases from V and 3 bases from J, with 12 bases in between. CDR1 and CDR2 (germline): SGHDT, YYEEEE. The CDR3 DNA is TGTGCCAGCAGCTTAGGACCGTCCCCCAATCAGCCCCAGCATTTT. Translation gives CASSLGPSPNQPQHF.

V and J are TRBV5-4 and TRBJ1-1; D might be TRBD1 (5 bases). CDR1 and CDR2 from the germline V gene are SGHNT and YYREEE (reference sequence). The V end was cut by 4 bases, the J end by 10 bases, with 29 bases between. The CDR3 extends over 17 amino acids. Written as DNA, the CDR3 is TGTGCCAGCAGCCAGGGTGGCCTTGCTATAAACGGGGTTGGAGCTTTCTTT. Translation: CASSQGGLAINGVGAFF.

There are a few counts of this clone. The chain has TRBV19 and TRBJ2-5; possible D gene TRBD2, 5 bases. Germline CDR1 LNHDA, CDR2 SQIVND (reference sequence). Trimming cost V 11 bases and J 0 bases, with 19 bases left between them. The CDR3 has 15 residues. CDR3 bases: TGTGCCTTGCCGGAGGAGCGGAAATACCAAGAGACCCAGTACTTC. As protein: CALPEERKYQETQYF. Full variable domain (rest looked up from reference TRBV19 and TRBJ2-5): DGGITQSPKYLFRKEGQNVTLSCEQNLNHDAMYWYRQDPGQGLRLIYYSQIVNDFQKGDIAEGYSVSREKKESFPLTVTSAQKNPTAFYLCALPEERKYQETQYFGPGTRLLVL.

The chain combines TRBV14 with TRBJ2-7, with no clear D. Germline-derived CDR1 and CDR2 are SGHDN and FVKESK. Trimming stripped 1 base from V and 4 bases from J, with 2 bases between. The CDR3 is made up of 11 amino acids. This CDR3 reads CASSQVYEQYF. CDR3 coding DNA: TGTGCCAGCAGCCAAGTTTACGAGCAGTACTTC.

This clone was recorded a few times. This chain uses TRBV10-3 with TRBJ2-1, with TRBD2 as a possible D gene (6 bases). The length of the CDR3 is 13 residues. The V gene's germline CDR1 is ENHRY and CDR2 SYGVKD. Trimming took off 4 bases at V and 3 bases at J, with 7 bases between the two ends. CDR3 amino acids: CAISVDYYNEQFF. CDR3 sequence (DNA): TGTGCCATCAGTGTGGACTACTACAATGAGCAGTTCTTC.

The chain recombines TRBV5-6 with TRBJ2-2; 8 bases align to TRBD1. Germline V CDR1 and CDR2: SGHDT, YYEEEE. Unmatched junction bases numbered 8, after V lost 1 base and J lost 3 bases. The CDR3 runs to 17 residues. The CDR3 DNA is TGTGCCAGCAGCTTGTACCGGGACAGGAGGTACACCGGGGAGCTGTTTTTT. Its protein product is CASSLYRDRRYTGELFF.

In its sample, this clone was seen once. The chain recombines TRBV5-1 with TRBJ2-2; D may match TRBD1 or TRBD2 (7 bases each). V shed 0 bases and J shed 5 bases, with 11 bases lying between them. The CDR3 consists of 15 residues. The germline V gene has CDR1 SGHRS and CDR2 YFSETQ. DNA of the CDR3: TGCGCCAGCAGCTTGGCCAGGGGGGGGACCGGGGAGCTGTTTTTT. Encoded protein: CASSLARGGTGELFF.

The chain is built from TRBV7-9 and TRBJ1-1, with a weak D call TRBD1 (6 bases). There are 13 residues in the CDR3. V lost 5 bases and J lost 1, with 8 bases in between. Germline CDR1 reads SEHNR; CDR2 reads FQNEAQ (reference sequence). CDR3 protein: CASSRQENTEAFF. The CDR3 region has the DNA TGTGCCAGCAGCAGACAGGAGAACACTGAAGCTTTCTTT.

The chain combines TRBV7-9 with TRBJ2-3; possible D gene TRBD1, 5 bases. The CDR3 contains 12 residues. CDR1 is SEHNR and CDR2 is FQNEAQ in the germline V gene (reference sequence). V lost 4 bases to trimming and J lost 5 bases, with 7 bases between them. CDR3 nucleotides: TGTGCCAGCAGCTCCCAGGGAGATACGCAGTATTTT. It codes for CASSSQGDTQYF.

The CDR3 coding sequence is TGCGCCAGCAGCTTTGGAGCGGCCCAAGAGACCCAGTACTTC. Amino acids: CASSFGAAQETQYF. The chain carries TRBV5-1 and TRBJ2-5; TRBD2 is a possible D gene (5 bases). Looked up from germline, CDR1 is SGHRS and CDR2 is YFSETQ. V was cut by 2 bases and J by 1 base, with 9 bases left in between. CDR3 size: 14 residues.

The V call is TRBV7-9, the J call TRBJ2-3; 7 nucleotides agree with TRBD2. CDR3 length equals 15 residues. V gave up 4 bases and J gave up 2 bases; unmatched junction bases: 6. The V gene's germline CDR1 is SEHNR and CDR2 FQNEAQ (reference sequence). CDR3 nucleotide sequence: TGTGCCAGCAGCTGGCTAGCGGTTGCCACAGATACGCAGTATTTT. It translates to CASSWLAVATDTQYF.

To note about this clone: Sequence at one end of the junction differs from germline and may be a read error. The J gene is TRBJ2-7, the V gene TRBV2, with D perhaps given as TRBD1 or TRBD2 (5 bases each). The germline CDR1 and CDR2 sequences are SNHLY and FYNNEI. This CDR3 region has 15 residues. The CDR3 DNA is TGTGCCACCCAGGTGGCTGGGACCCATTCCTCCGAGCAGTACTTC. Protein product: CATQVAGTHSSEQYF.

The chain recombines TRBV10-1 with TRBJ1-1, with D hard to call. The CDR3 loop spans 13 amino acids. CDR1 and CDR2 (germline): WNHNN, SYGVQD (reference sequence). Deletions cut 8 bases from V and 0 bases from J, with 10 bases between. The CDR3 sequence is CASRGELNTEAFF. The CDR3, as DNA: TGCGCCAGCCGTGGAGAGCTGAACACTGAAGCTTTCTTT.

V and J are TRBV28 and TRBJ1-3; D is possibly TRBD1 (5 bases). Germline V lookup: CDR1 MDHEN, CDR2 SYDVKM. Trimming cost V 4 bases and J 0 bases, with 10 bases left between them. The CDR3 extends over 15 amino acids. The CDR3 bases are TGTGCCAGCAGTTCGGCGGGGGTCTCTGGAAACACCATATATTTT. Protein: CASSSAGVSGNTIYF.